One and the same sample provided the 29 T cell receptor beta chains below, sequenced in a study of tumor and adjacent non-tumor tissue in lung cancer. RNA was extracted from bulk tissue without any cell sorting. A modified ARM-PCR protocol with three rounds of nested PCR amplified TCRbeta. TCRdb re-called the multiplex PCR reads with MiXCR, one entry per CDR3 protein. The sample records roughly 200,000 distinct CDR3 sequences, around 70% being singletons. Sequenced input: lung tumor tissue. The receptors shown here come from a man in his sixties with non-small cell lung cancer.

The J gene is TRBJ1-5, the V gene TRBV6-6; 8 bases fit TRBD1. This CDR3 region has 14 residues. The V and J ends lost 6 bases and 4 bases, in that order; junction bases with no gene match: 5. Per germline, CDR1 MNHNY and CDR2 SVGAGI (reference sequence). CDR3 DNA sequence: TGTGCCAGCAGCTCCAGGACAGGGAATCAGCCCCAGCATTTT. Translating gives CASSSRTGNQPQHF.

Only one count was recorded for this clonotype. The chain has TRBV11-3 and TRBJ1-3; D is undetermined. The CDR3 extends over 14 amino acids. Germline V gene sequence: CDR1 SGHNT, CDR2 YENEEA. Between the trimmed V and J ends, which lost 5 bases and 1 base, there was a span of 9 bases. In nucleotides, the CDR3 is TGTGCCAGCAGCCTTGTGGATTCTGGAAACACCATATATTTT. Amino acid sequence: CASSLVDSGNTIYF.

This clonotype was detected only a few times. The junction does not match germline at one end; this may be a read error. The V gene is TRBV5-4, the J gene TRBJ2-3; a possible D gene is TRBD2 (5 bases). The CDR3 totals 16 residues. From germline, CDR1 is SGHNT and CDR2 YYREEE (reference sequence). This chain's CDR3 is CARSRDIGGSTDTQYF. CDR3 nucleotide sequence: TGTGCCAGGAGCCGAGATATCGGAGGAAGCACGGATACGCAGTATTTT.

This clonotype was found a few times. This sequence joins TRBV24-1 and TRBJ2-4; maybe TRBD2 (5 bases). The germline CDR1 and CDR2 sequences are KGHDR and SFDVKD. V dropped 3 bases and J dropped 2 bases, with 7 bases sitting between them. CDR3 size: 14 residues. CDR3 in amino acids: CATSDAGPKNIQYF. CDR3 nucleotides: TGTGCCACCAGTGATGCGGGTCCCAAAAACATTCAGTACTTC.

With regard to this clonotype: The junction departs from germline at one end; a sequencing error may be responsible. The V gene is TRBV12-3 or TRBV12-4, the J gene TRBJ2-6; tentatively, D is TRBD1 or TRBD2 (5 bases each). The CDR3 is made up of 16 amino acids. CDR3 DNA sequence: TGTGCCAGCAGTCCCACCGACAGAGTGGGGACCAACTTCCTGACTTTC. Protein product: CASSPTDRVGTNFLTF.

In its sample, this clonotype was seen once. The CDR3 here is CATNAPGVGSEQFF. The CDR3 bases are TGTGCCACTAACGCACCAGGAGTGGGCAGTGAGCAGTTCTTC. The chain is built from TRBV6-6 and TRBJ2-1; D ambiguous. V dropped 10 bases and J dropped 9 bases, with 22 bases sitting between them. This CDR3 is 14 amino acids long. Germline loops: CDR1 MNHNY, CDR2 SVGAGI (reference sequence).

This clonotype appeared many times. The chain recombines TRBV11-3 with TRBJ2-3; TRBD1 is a possible D gene (5 bases). Trimming took 2 bases from V and 13 from J, leaving 16 bases between them. CDR3 length equals 13 residues. Germline V lookup: CDR1 SGHNT, CDR2 YENEEA. This CDR3 is CASSLRTTSREYF. The CDR3 coding sequence is TGTGCCAGCAGCTTAAGGACCACCTCCAGGGAGTATTTT.

Regarding this clonotype: One base away lies a much larger clone, so this may be a sequencing read error. DNA of the CDR3: TGTACCAGCAGTTCACAGGTTCTGGGTGAAAAACTGTTTTTT. Its translation is CTSSSQVLGEKLFF. The chain has TRBV12-3 or TRBV12-4 and TRBJ1-4; tentatively, D is TRBD1 (5 bases). CDR3 size: 14 residues.

On this clonotype itself: One base away lies a much larger clone, so this may be a sequencing read error. The CDR3, as DNA: TGTGCCTGGAACGGAGGGTCTCACTCCAATCAGCCCAAGCATTTT. Translation: CAWNGGSHSNQPKHF. This chain links TRBV30 with TRBJ1-5; no definite D call. In germline, CDR1 is GTSNPN, CDR2 SVGIG (reference sequence). This CDR3 spans 15 amino acids.

In the case of this clonotype: One end of the junction fails to match germline, which may point to a read error. V is TRBV29-1 and J is TRBJ2-1; 8 bases align to TRBD1. The CDR3 has 15 amino acids. CDR1 and CDR2 from the germline V gene are SQVTM and ANQGSEA. CDR3 amino acids: CSVRGQGVSFNEQFF. In DNA form, the CDR3 reads TGCAGCGTCCGCGGACAGGGTGTGTCCTTCAATGAGCAGTTCTTC.

Points on this clonotype: The conserved final phenylalanine or tryptophan is absent from the CDR3, which likely points to a read error. This sequence joins TRBV11-2 and TRBJ1-1; the D gene is possibly TRBD1 (5 bases). There are 12 residues in the CDR3. Germline V gives CDR1 SGHAT, CDR2 FQNNGV. CDR3 nucleotide sequence: TGTGCTAACAGGTTAGGAATCACTGAAGCTTTCTCT. This sequence encodes CANRLGITEAFS.

This clonotype was detected many times. The V call is TRBV20-1, the J call TRBJ2-2; 12 positions agree with TRBD2. V lost 5 bases to trimming and J lost 5 bases; unmatched junction nucleotides: 3. Germline V lookup: CDR1 DFQATT, CDR2 SNEGSKA (reference sequence). CDR3 length: 14 residues. CDR3 protein: CSAFGTSGTGELFF. CDR3 nucleotide sequence: TGCAGTGCTTTTGGGACTAGCGGGACCGGGGAGCTGTTTTTT.

Concerning this clonotype itself: Germline is not matched at one junction end, which may reflect a read error. The V gene is TRBV20-1, the J gene TRBJ2-7; TRBD2 matches 8 bases. The CDR3 extends over 14 amino acids. Germline-derived CDR1 and CDR2 are DFQATT and SNEGSKA (reference sequence). The CDR3 here is CSTRDDSGRLEQYF. The CDR3 nucleotides are TGCAGTACTAGAGACGACAGCGGGAGACTCGAGCAGTACTTC.

This clonotype was picked up many times. The chain employs TRBV20-1 and TRBJ2-1; the match to TRBD2 covers 8 bases. The trim removed 0 bases at V and 2 bases at J, leaving 6 bases unmatched. Looked up from germline, CDR1 is DFQATT and CDR2 is SNEGSKA (reference sequence). This CDR3 has 16 residues. The CDR3 region is CSARESGGLPYNEQFF. CDR3 bases: TGCAGTGCTAGAGAATCGGGAGGGCTCCCCTACAATGAGCAGTTCTTC.

This clonotype was seen a handful of times. This chain links TRBV12-3 or TRBV12-4 with TRBJ2-7; tentative D call: TRBD1 (6 bases). This CDR3 is 14 amino acids long. Trimming left V 3 bases short and J 13 bases short, with 22 bases between. Here the CDR3 reads CASSLSTGNGKAYF. CDR3 nucleotides: TGTGCCAGCAGTTTGTCGACAGGCAACGGGAAGGCCTACTTC.

Note on this clonotype: This is likely a read error, given that the CDR3 carries no conserved phenylalanine or tryptophan at its end. CDR3 in amino acids: CASSLGAGGPTDAQYL. In DNA, the CDR3 is TGTGCCAGCAGCTTAGGAGCGGGGGGCCCCACAGATGCGCAGTATTTA. The V gene is TRBV11-1, the J gene TRBJ2-3, with TRBD2 matching over 9 bases. CDR1 is SGHAT and CDR2 is FQDESV in the germline V gene (reference sequence). The CDR3 is made up of 16 amino acids.

The chain recombines TRBV20-1 with TRBJ1-5, with a weak D call TRBD1 (5 bases). CDR3 length: 15 residues. The germline V gene has CDR1 DFQATT and CDR2 SNEGSKA (reference sequence). Trimming took off 8 bases at V and 0 bases at J, with 17 bases between the two ends. CDR3 sequence: CSSLRAGRSNQPQHF. In DNA, the CDR3 is TGCAGTAGCCTGAGGGCGGGACGTAGCAATCAGCCCCAGCATTTT.

A note on this clonotype: The germline gene is not matched at one end of the junction; a read error may be the cause. The chain combines TRBV11-1 with TRBJ2-2; tentative D call: TRBD2 (6 bases). The CDR3 sequence is 15 residues long. The germline gives CDR1 SGHAT, CDR2 FQDESV (reference sequence). The CDR3 region has the DNA TGTGCCAGCAGCCAACTAGCTGGCGACACCGGAGAGCTGTTATTT. This sequence encodes CASSQLAGDTGELLF.

Regarding this clonotype: One base away lies a much larger clone, so this may be a sequencing read error. The V call is TRBV20-1, the J call TRBJ2-7; TRBD2 is a possible D gene (6 bases). The V gene's germline CDR1 is DFQATT and CDR2 SNEGSKA (reference sequence). The CDR3 is 11 residues long. The CDR3 region has the DNA TGCAATGTAGTAGCGGCCTACGAGCAGTACTTC. Its protein product is CNVVAAYEQYF.

This clonotype was detected ten times or more. In DNA, the CDR3 is TGCAGTGCCAGACCGCCGGGAAGTTTTAACTATGGCTACACCTTC. Translated: CSARPPGSFNYGYTF. This chain links TRBV20-1 with TRBJ1-2; D gene ambiguous. The germline gives CDR1 DFQATT, CDR2 SNEGSKA (reference sequence). The V gene lost 6 bases and the J gene lost 1 base, with 18 bases spanning the gap. This CDR3 contains 15 residues.

Remarks on this clonotype: The junction shows a germline mismatch at one end, possibly a read error. The chain employs TRBV11-2 and TRBJ2-3; D is tentatively TRBD1 or TRBD2 (6 bases each). Looked up from germline, CDR1 is SGHAT and CDR2 is FQNNGV. The CDR3 has 14 residues. CDR3 in amino acids: CVSSFLEGGAQQYF. DNA of the CDR3: TGTGTCAGCAGCTTTCTAGAGGGGGGCGCTCAGCAGTATTTT.

This clonotype showed up just a few times. CDR3 sequence: CASSQDGAGDQPQHF. In nucleotides, the CDR3 is TGCGCCAGCAGCCAAGATGGGGCAGGGGATCAGCCCCAGCATTTT. The chain joins TRBV4-1 to TRBJ1-5; perhaps TRBD1 as D (6 bases). This CDR3 spans 15 amino acids. V lost 0 bases and J 5 bases, leaving 11 bases between the germline ends. Germline V gene lookup returns CDR1 MGHRA and CDR2 YSYEKL.

The chain links TRBV5-5 to TRBJ1-4; possible D gene TRBD1, 5 bases. The CDR3 sequence is 16 residues long. Trimming removed 5 bases from V and 0 bases from J, with 14 bases in between. The germline CDR1 and CDR2 sequences are SGHKS and YYEKEE (reference sequence). The CDR3 sequence: CASSLWTNPTNEKLFF. The CDR3 nucleotides are TGTGCCAGCAGTCTATGGACAAACCCAACTAATGAAAAACTGTTTTTT.

As regards this clonotype: A much more abundant neighbour one base away suggests this may be a read error. The CDR3 does not close with the conserved phenylalanine or tryptophan, likely indicating a read error. The CDR3 reads CASSLNPLARTSTDTQYY. The CDR3 nucleotides are TGTGCCAGCAGCTTAAATCCGTTAGCGCGAACTAGCACAGATACGCAGTATTAT. The rearrangement uses TRBV7-3 and TRBJ2-3; D possibly corresponds to TRBD2 (5 bases). This CDR3 has 18 amino acids. Between the trimmed V and J ends, which lost 1 base and 0 bases, there was a span of 17 bases. Germline CDR1 reads SGHTA; CDR2 reads FQGTGA.

To note about this clonotype: A much larger clone lies a single base off, so this may be a read error. This CDR3 fails to terminate in the conserved phenylalanine or tryptophan, so it likely reflects a read error. The rearrangement joins TRBV4-1 to TRBJ2-5, with 11 bases identical to TRBD2. This CDR3 spans 16 amino acids. V lost 4 bases, J lost 5 bases, and 9 bases stayed unmatched. Germline CDR1 and CDR2: MGHRA and YSYEKL. CDR3 coding DNA: TGCGCCAGCAGCCTCCTACTAGCGGGGGCCGGGGAGACCCAGTACGTC. This encodes CASSLLLAGAGETQYV.

In this sample, this clonotype turned up a few times. The rearrangement joins TRBV7-9 to TRBJ2-7; no definite D call. Germline CDR1 SEHNR, CDR2 FQNEAQ (reference sequence). Trimming pared 5 bases from V and 1 base from J, leaving 9 bases between. The CDR3 totals 13 residues. The CDR3 reads CASSADVSYEQYF. CDR3 in DNA: TGTGCCAGCAGCGCGGACGTATCCTACGAGCAGTACTTC.

This clonotype was counted at least ten times. The rearrangement links TRBV11-2 to TRBJ2-5, with 8 bases identical to TRBD2. V shed 3 bases, J shed 4 bases, and the junction held 10 bases outside the gene matches. CDR3 size: 16 residues. CDR1 SGHAT and CDR2 FQNNGV come from the germline V gene. The CDR3 loop is CASSLGGAGVGETQYF. CDR3 nucleotide sequence: TGTGCCAGCAGCTTGGGGGGAGCGGGGGTAGGAGAGACCCAGTACTTC.

The chain recombines TRBV28 with TRBJ1-4, with D possibly being TRBD1 (6 bases). V lost 1 base and J lost 1, with 13 bases in between. Looked up from germline, CDR1 is MDHEN and CDR2 is SYDVKM. The CDR3 length is 17 residues. The chain's CDR3 is CASSLFSSRGTNEKLFF. The CDR3, as DNA: TGTGCCAGCAGTTTATTTTCTAGCAGGGGAACTAATGAAAAACTGTTTTTT.

Of note for this clonotype: With a much larger clone just one base away, this may be a read error. Likely a read error: the CDR3 ends without its conserved phenylalanine or tryptophan. The genes are TRBV6-5 and TRBJ2-7, with D perhaps matching TRBD1 or TRBD2 (5 bases each). The CDR3 has 15 residues. The V end lost 0 bases, the J end lost 0 bases, and 9 bases lay between the germline ends. Germline loops: CDR1 MNHEY, CDR2 SVGAGI. The CDR3 is CASSYSGDDSYEQYY. The CDR3 nucleotides read TGTGCCAGCAGTTACTCGGGGGACGACTCCTACGAGCAGTACTAC.